This T cell receptor (beta chain) was sequenced for a study of cytomegalovirus exposure and HLA in healthy donors. The CDR3 has 15 amino acids. With V trimmed by 2 bases and J by 4 bases, 5 bases remained unmatched. Germline assignment: CDR1 MRHNA and CDR2 SNTAGT. Use of 60 Vbeta and 13 Jbeta primers characterized the PCR. Assay used: immunoSEQ multiplex PCR; TCRdb lists only in-frame clones, some missing. The sample has 95,000 to 100,000 clones, less than 80% seen once. Study observations and caveats: TRBV6-2, TRBV6-3 and some other V segments were unresolvable in 87-base-pair reads. For cytomegalovirus status, the classifier reportedly gave diagnoses with high specificity and sensitivity. It was likely that a cluster of highly shared sequence variants was a sequencing artifact. A missense DCLRE1C variant was associated with V- and J-gene trimming of TCR beta chains in a later analysis, and an independent cohort replicated the association.

In the case of this clone: Its antigen is undetermined.

This sequence originates from a man in his forties in good health and CMV-seronegative. Sample: PBMCs. The gene calls are TRBV6-4 and TRBJ2-1; 7 bases are shared with TRBD2. CDR3 bases: TGTGCCAGCAGTGACGGGGGAGGGGAATACAATGAGCAGTTCTTC. Its translation: CASSDGGGEYNEQFF.